What follows are 9 T cell receptor beta chains derived from one specimen sequenced in a study of blood T cell repertoires in COVID-19. Profiling relied on immunoSEQ multiplex PCR, and the TCRdb table lists in-frame clones only, not all of them. The repertoire holds approximately 310,000 clones, roughly 87% seen once, with 1% in the top ten. Sequences were obtained from peripheral blood. The receptors stem from a man aged 50 to 60 with active or convalescent COVID-19.

The chain joins TRBV2 to TRBJ1-2; 8 positions match TRBD1. V shed 8 bases, J shed 2 bases, and the junction held 4 bases outside the gene matches. The CDR3 extends over 13 amino acids. The germline CDR1 and CDR2 sequences are SNHLY and FYNNEI. CDR3 sequence (DNA): TGTGCCAGCGCGACAGGGGTGAACTATGGCTACACCTTC. It specifies CASATGVNYGYTF.

This sequence joins TRBV7-2 and TRBJ2-3; 10 bases line up with TRBD2. There are 16 residues in the CDR3. Trimming removed 5 bases from V and 5 bases from J; junction bases left unmatched: 10. The germline V gene has CDR1 SGHTA and CDR2 FQGNSA. CDR3 amino acids: CASSPRTSGVGDTQYF. CDR3 bases: TGTGCCAGCAGCCCCCGAACTAGCGGGGTTGGAGATACGCAGTATTTT.

V is TRBV4-2 and J is TRBJ2-5, with 12 bases that match TRBD2. After removal of 2 bases from V and 2 bases from J, the junction contained 3 bases not matched to a gene. From germline, CDR1 is LGHNA and CDR2 YNFKEQ. This CDR3 has 16 residues. CDR3 sequence reads: CASSQPSGRGQETQYF. The CDR3 coding sequence is TGTGCCAGCAGCCAACCTAGCGGGAGGGGGCAAGAGACCCAGTACTTC.

The chain links TRBV6-2 or TRBV6-3 to TRBJ1-2, with 7 bases lining up with TRBD1. The junction had 2 bases not matched to a gene; V was cut back by 2 bases and J by 5 bases. The length of the CDR3 is 13 residues. Germline V gene sequence: CDR1 MNHEY, CDR2 SVGEGT. CDR3 bases: TGTGCCAGCAGTTACCAACAGGGGTATGGCTACACCTTC. Encoded protein: CASSYQQGYGYTF.

This clone was observed once. This chain links TRBV18 with TRBJ2-7; D is perhaps TRBD1 (6 bases). The CDR3 is made up of 15 amino acids. V gave up 3 bases and J gave up 6 bases, with 18 bases separating them. Germline V CDR1 and CDR2: KGHSH, LQKENI. CDR3 region: CASSPSGTNRGEQYF. The CDR3 bases are TGTGCCAGCTCACCCTCCGGGACAAACCGAGGCGAGCAGTACTTC.

This sequence joins TRBV28 and TRBJ1-2; TRBD1 matches 8 bases. The CDR3 consists of 14 residues. From germline, CDR1 is MDHEN and CDR2 SYDVKM. V was clipped by 2 bases and J by 8 bases; unmatched bases: 7. The CDR3 sequence: CASSLADRAGGYTF. The DNA of the CDR3 is TGTGCCAGCAGTTTAGCGGACAGGGCCGGGGGCTACACCTTC.

J is TRBJ2-1 and V is TRBV7-9; 7 nucleotides line up with TRBD2. Losses at the gene ends were 1 base for V and 0 bases for J; bases not matched to a gene: 0. Germline CDR1 and CDR2: SEHNR and FQNEAQ (reference sequence). The CDR3 is 15 residues long. The CDR3 reads CASSLGTSSYNEQFF. CDR3 coding DNA: TGTGCCAGCAGCTTAGGGACTAGCTCCTACAATGAGCAGTTCTTC.

This chain links TRBV7-8 with TRBJ2-1; tentative D call: TRBD1 (6 bases). The V and J ends lost 3 bases and 0 bases respectively, with 9 bases between them. CDR3 length: 15 residues. The V gene's germline CDR1 is SGHVS and CDR2 FQNEAQ. This CDR3 is CASSLTGGSYNEQFF. CDR3 DNA sequence: TGTGCCAGCAGCTTGACAGGCGGCTCCTACAATGAGCAGTTCTTC. Using reference TRBV7-8 and TRBJ2-1 for the parts outside the CDR3, the full variable domain is GAGVSQSPRYKVAKRGQDVALRCDPISGHVSLFWYQQALGQGPEFLTYFQNEAQLDKSGLPSDRFFAERPEGSVSTLKIQRTQQEDSAVYLCASSLTGGSYNEQFFGPGTRLTVL.

The rearrangement joins TRBV6-5 to TRBJ2-7; 7 nucleotides match TRBD2. Germline lookup yields CDR1 MNHEY and CDR2 SVGAGI. This CDR3 spans 15 amino acids. The V gene end was trimmed by 0 bases and the J gene end by 3 bases; junction bases not matched to a gene: 5. The DNA of the CDR3 is TGTGCCAGCAGTTACTCACGGCTAGCGGACTACGAGCAGTACTTC. Translation: CASSYSRLADYEQYF.